Presented here are 14 T cell receptor beta chains from one specimen sequenced in a study of blood T cell repertoires in COVID-19. The repertoire was sequenced with immunoSEQ multiplex PCR; TCRdb's copy has only in-frame clones and lacks some. Here the sample spans about 140,000 clones, about 90% being singletons. The sample comprised peripheral blood. These TCRs come from a man aged 55 to 70 with active or convalescent COVID-19.

This clone showed up many times. V and J are TRBV27 and TRBJ1-5; 9 bases match TRBD1. CDR1 and CDR2 from the germline V gene are MNHEY and SMNVEV (reference sequence). The CDR3 extends over 16 amino acids. J lost 0 bases, V lost 6 bases, and 6 bases had no gene match. This CDR3 is CASSPGTGRSNQPQHF. DNA for the CDR3: TGTGCCAGCAGCCCTGGGACAGGGCGTAGCAATCAGCCCCAGCATTTT.

The chain is built from TRBV4-3 and TRBJ2-1; 12 bases line up with TRBD2. J lost 8 bases, V lost 2 bases, and 7 bases had no gene match. The germline V gene has CDR1 LGHNA and CDR2 YSLEER. The CDR3 covers 16 residues. CDR3 region: CASSQRTSGRLYEQFF. The CDR3 DNA is TGCGCCAGCAGCCAACGTACTAGCGGGAGGCTTTATGAGCAGTTCTTC.

The rearrangement uses TRBV19 and TRBJ2-7, with 8 bases identical to TRBD1. The CDR3 consists of 15 residues. Germline CDR1 LNHDA, CDR2 SQIVND (reference sequence). Germline trimming cut 4 bases from V and 3 bases from J; bases unmatched to any gene: 8. As DNA, the CDR3 is TGTGCCAGTAGTACATATTATGGACAGGGCTACGAGCAGTACTTC. Translated: CASSTYYGQGYEQYF.

V gene TRBV28 combines with J gene TRBJ1-5; weak D call: TRBD1 (5 bases). With 10 bases removed from V and 7 bases from J, the gap between germline ends came to 11 bases. The CDR3 is 11 residues long. Germline-derived CDR1 and CDR2 are MDHEN and SYDVKM. CDR3 in amino acids: CATQGTQPQHF. The CDR3 nucleotides read TGTGCCACCCAGGGTACGCAGCCCCAGCATTTT.

The rearrangement links TRBV6-5 to TRBJ1-4; 9 bases are a match to TRBD1. There are 13 residues in the CDR3. The germline V gene encodes CDR1 MNHEY and CDR2 SVGAGI. V shed 11 bases, J shed 6 bases, and the junction held 7 bases outside the gene matches. CDR3 nucleotide sequence: TGTGCCGGTGGGGACAGGGATCATGAAAAACTGTTTTTT. Translating gives CAGGDRDHEKLFF.

The genes are TRBV28 and TRBJ2-1; 8 nucleotides line up with TRBD2. The V segment lost 3 bases and the J segment 4 bases; nucleotides outside the gene matches: 5. CDR3 length: 15 residues. CDR1 is MDHEN, CDR2 SYDVKM, per germline. The CDR3 loop is CASSFDSGNYNEQFF. In nucleotides, the CDR3 is TGTGCCAGCAGTTTTGATAGCGGGAATTACAATGAGCAGTTCTTC.

A word on this clone: This same CDR3 is encoded by further DNA sequences in the sample. The chain combines TRBV9 with TRBJ2-7; 8 bases match TRBD2. Germline CDR1 is SGDLS and CDR2 is YYNGEE. Trimming at V came to 0 bases and at J to 3 bases, leaving 5 bases not matched to a gene. The CDR3 loop spans 15 amino acids. The CDR3 here is CASSVAGGPSYEQYF. The CDR3 DNA sequence: TGTGCCAGCAGCGTAGCGGGGGGGCCAAGCTACGAGCAGTACTTC.

The chain uses TRBV6-6 and TRBJ1-4; 10 positions match TRBD1. In germline, CDR1 is MNHNY, CDR2 SVGAGI (reference sequence). V was pared by 2 bases and J by 5 bases, with 2 bases of the junction left unmatched. This CDR3 spans 15 amino acids. CDR3: CASSYGTGVNEKLFF. The CDR3 nucleotides read TGTGCCAGCAGTTACGGGACAGGGGTCAATGAAAAACTGTTTTTT.

This clone was counted once. V usage is TRBV5-6 and J usage is TRBJ2-7; 9 nucleotides align to TRBD2. Germline V gives CDR1 SGHDT, CDR2 YYEEEE. The V segment lost 6 bases and the J segment 2 bases; nucleotides outside the gene matches: 9. The CDR3 runs to 15 residues. The CDR3: CASKSTSGPTYEQYF. CDR3 bases: TGTGCCAGCAAAAGTACTAGCGGGCCTACCTACGAGCAGTACTTC.

This clone was found a few times. The CDR3 is CASSPSRATDTQYF. DNA for the CDR3: TGTGCCAGCAGCCCTTCGAGGGCCACAGATACGCAGTATTTT. The genes are TRBV9 and TRBJ2-3; weak D call: TRBD2 (5 bases). The ends were cut back, 4 bases at V and 2 bases at J, with 11 bases in the middle. There are 14 residues in the CDR3. Per germline, CDR1 SGDLS and CDR2 YYNGEE.

V is TRBV2 and J is TRBJ2-7; 7 nucleotides line up with TRBD1. The germline V gene encodes CDR1 SNHLY and CDR2 FYNNEI. With V trimmed by 5 bases and J by 6 bases, 7 bases remained unmatched. The CDR3 covers 13 residues. CDR3 in amino acids: CASSTDRVFEQYF. DNA of the CDR3: TGTGCCAGCAGTACTGACAGGGTCTTCGAGCAGTACTTC.

This clone was observed a handful of times. This chain uses TRBV19 with TRBJ1-1; no clear D gene. Germline V gene lookup returns CDR1 LNHDA and CDR2 SQIVND (reference sequence). The V end lost 5 bases, the J end lost 1 base, and 14 bases lay between the germline ends. The CDR3 is 15 residues long. The CDR3 loop reads CASSPGLSTNTEAFF. In DNA, the CDR3 is TGTGCCAGTAGTCCCGGACTGAGTACGAACACTGAAGCTTTCTTT.

V is TRBV21-1 and J is TRBJ2-1; the table's D call of TRBD2 was not tested on the DNA. TRBV21-1 is listed as a pseudogene. The CDR3 is 15 residues long. In DNA, the CDR3 is TGTGCCAGCAGCTCGTCGGACTGGTCCTACAATGAGCAGTTCTTC. Translation gives CASSSSDWSYNEQFF.

This chain connects TRBV4-2 to TRBJ2-3, with no clear D. The CDR3 covers 14 residues. Germline V gene data show CDR1 as LGHNA and CDR2 as YNFKEQ. Between the trimmed V and J ends, which lost 4 bases and 3 bases, there was a span of 11 bases. CDR3: CASSPLDGTDTQYF. CDR3 coding DNA: TGTGCCAGCAGCCCCCTAGATGGAACAGATACGCAGTATTTT.